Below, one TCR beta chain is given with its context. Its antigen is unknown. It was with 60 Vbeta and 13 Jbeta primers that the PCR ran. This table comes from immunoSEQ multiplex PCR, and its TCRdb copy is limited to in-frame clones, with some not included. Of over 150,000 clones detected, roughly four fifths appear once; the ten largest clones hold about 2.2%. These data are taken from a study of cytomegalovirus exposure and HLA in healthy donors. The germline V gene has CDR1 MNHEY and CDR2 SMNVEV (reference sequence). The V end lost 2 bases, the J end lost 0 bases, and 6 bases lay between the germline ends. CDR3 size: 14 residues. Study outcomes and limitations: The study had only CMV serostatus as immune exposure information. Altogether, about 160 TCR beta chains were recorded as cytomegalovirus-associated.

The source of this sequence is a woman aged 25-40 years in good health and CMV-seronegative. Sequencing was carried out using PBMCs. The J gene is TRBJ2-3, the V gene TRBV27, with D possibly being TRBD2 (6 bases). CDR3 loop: CASSLGGSTDTQYF. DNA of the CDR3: TGTGCCAGCAGTTTAGGAGGGAGCACAGATACGCAGTATTTT.